There are many counts of the clone carrying this T cell receptor beta chain. Those donating, healthy Caucasian individuals from Russia, were aged 6 to 90. The length of the CDR3 is 14 residues. Between the trimmed V and J ends, which lost 5 bases and 11 bases, there was a span of 19 bases. CDR1 MDHEN and CDR2 SYDVKM come from the germline V gene. This specimen comes from a study of blood T cells in healthy people across ages. A second PCR, run for about 7 to 11 cycles, used a sample-barcoded 5' primer plus a J-beta primer mix. MiXCR was run by TCRdb on the 5' RACE reads, yielding one entry per CDR3 protein. Here the sample spans some 890,000 distinct CDR3 sequences, roughly 28% being singletons. The same specimen was also included in a second study, on T cells of mothers and their children. That report notes: Second-round PCR products received sample barcodes and 2-4 random nucleotides from the M1S primer. Whether related or unrelated, pairs show similar shaping of TCR recombination output by thymic selection. Normalized overlap was always slightly, never significantly, higher in related than unrelated mother-child pairs.

The chain combines TRBV28 with TRBJ2-1; weak D call: TRBD2 (5 bases). Sequenced material: blood. This receptor was obtained from a woman between 35 and 50 years old in good health. The CDR3 DNA reads as TGTGCCAGCAGTCCCTGGGTAGTAGCGCAGAAGCAGTTCTTC. This codes for CASSPWVVAQKQFF.